This TCR beta chain originates from a study of STAT5B mutations in CD4+ large granular lymphocyte leukemia. Study-level points and caveats: The CD4+ versus CD8+ T-LGLL clonality difference may reflect limited sample size. 8/27 top patient clones versus 2/35 control clones were TRBV06-family. Without putative leukemic clones, patient CD4-sorted repertoires remained more clonal than healthy CD4+ repertoires.

With respect to this clone: Antigen: not known.

Trimming removed 2 bases from V and 4 bases from J, with 23 bases in between. Per germline, CDR1 LNHDA and CDR2 SQIVND (reference sequence). This CDR3 is 19 amino acids long. The survey-level immunoSEQ assay was used. Assay: immunoSEQ multiplex PCR; the TCRdb copy retains only in-frame clones and omits some. The data contain tens of thousands of clones, around two thirds of them seen just once; the ten biggest clones take up 0.4% to 0.5%. The sequence derives from a human donor in good health. Input material: CD4+ T cells from blood buffy coats. This chain joins TRBV19 and TRBJ2-2, with D possibly being TRBD1 (6 bases). The CDR3 sequence: CASSIYVRGVQGGTGELFF. In DNA, the CDR3 is TGTGCCAGTAGTATATACGTGAGAGGGGTCCAAGGGGGCACCGGGGAGCTGTTTTTT.